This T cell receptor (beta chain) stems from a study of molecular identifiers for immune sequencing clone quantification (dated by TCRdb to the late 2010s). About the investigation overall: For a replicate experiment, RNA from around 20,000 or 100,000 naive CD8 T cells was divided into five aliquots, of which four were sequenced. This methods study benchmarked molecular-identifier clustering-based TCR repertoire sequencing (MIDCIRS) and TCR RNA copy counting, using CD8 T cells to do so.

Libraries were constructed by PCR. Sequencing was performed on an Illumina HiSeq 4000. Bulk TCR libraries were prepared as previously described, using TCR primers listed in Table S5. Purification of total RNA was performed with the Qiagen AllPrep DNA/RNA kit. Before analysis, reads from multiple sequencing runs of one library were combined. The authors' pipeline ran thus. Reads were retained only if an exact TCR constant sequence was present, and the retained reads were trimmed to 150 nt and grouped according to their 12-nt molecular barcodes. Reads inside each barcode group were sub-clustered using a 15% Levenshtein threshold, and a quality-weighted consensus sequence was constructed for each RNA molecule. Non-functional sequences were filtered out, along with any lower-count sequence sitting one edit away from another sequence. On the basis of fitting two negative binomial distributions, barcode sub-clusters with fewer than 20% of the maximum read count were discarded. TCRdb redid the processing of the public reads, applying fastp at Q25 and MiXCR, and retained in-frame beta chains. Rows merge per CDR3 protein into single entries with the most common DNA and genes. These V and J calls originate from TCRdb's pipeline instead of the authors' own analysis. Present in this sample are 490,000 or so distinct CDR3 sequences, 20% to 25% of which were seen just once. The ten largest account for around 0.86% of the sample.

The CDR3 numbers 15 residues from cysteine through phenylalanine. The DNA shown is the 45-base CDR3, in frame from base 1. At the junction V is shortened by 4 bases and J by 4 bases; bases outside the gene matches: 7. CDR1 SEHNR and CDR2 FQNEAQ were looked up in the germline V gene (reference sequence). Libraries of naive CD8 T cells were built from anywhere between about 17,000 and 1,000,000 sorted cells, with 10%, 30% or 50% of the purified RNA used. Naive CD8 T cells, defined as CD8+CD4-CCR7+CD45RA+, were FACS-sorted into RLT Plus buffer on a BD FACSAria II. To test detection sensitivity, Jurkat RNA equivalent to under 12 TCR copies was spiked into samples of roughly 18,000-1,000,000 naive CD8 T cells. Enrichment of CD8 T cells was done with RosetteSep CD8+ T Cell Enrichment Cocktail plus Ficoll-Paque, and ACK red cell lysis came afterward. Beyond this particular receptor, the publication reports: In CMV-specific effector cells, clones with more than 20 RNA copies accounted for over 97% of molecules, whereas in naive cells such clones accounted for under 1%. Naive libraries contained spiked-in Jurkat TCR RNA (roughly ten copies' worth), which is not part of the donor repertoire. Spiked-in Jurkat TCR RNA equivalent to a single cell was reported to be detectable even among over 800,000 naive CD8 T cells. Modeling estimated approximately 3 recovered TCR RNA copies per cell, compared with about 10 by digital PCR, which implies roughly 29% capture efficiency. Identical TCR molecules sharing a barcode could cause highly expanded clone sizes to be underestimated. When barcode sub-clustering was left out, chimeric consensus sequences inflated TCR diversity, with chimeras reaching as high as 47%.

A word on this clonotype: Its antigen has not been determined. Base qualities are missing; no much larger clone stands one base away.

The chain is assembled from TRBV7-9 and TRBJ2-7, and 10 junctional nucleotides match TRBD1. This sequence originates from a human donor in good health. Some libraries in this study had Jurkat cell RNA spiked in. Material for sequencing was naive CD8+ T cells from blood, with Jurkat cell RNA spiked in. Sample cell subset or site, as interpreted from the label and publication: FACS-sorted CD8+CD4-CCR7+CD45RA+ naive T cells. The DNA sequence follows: TGTGCCAGCAGCTCCGGGACAGGGGACGGGTACGAGCAGTACTTC. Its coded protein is CASSSGTGDGYEQYF.